This T cell receptor beta chain emerged from a study of blood T cell repertoires in COVID-19. TCRdb's table, derived via immunoSEQ multiplex PCR, lists solely in-frame clones and lacks some. Among 250,000 or so clones listed, around 89% were seen once. Germline CDR1 and CDR2: SGDLS and YYNGEE. V trimming: 2 bases; J trimming: 6 bases; junction bases outside the gene matches: 6. The CDR3 length is 14 residues. Sequencing input: PBMCs or T cells enriched from blood (not recorded which). The TCR comes from a man aged 45 to 65 who had been exposed to COVID-19. V is TRBV9 and J is TRBJ2-7, with 9 nucleotides matching TRBD1. Here the CDR3 DNA reads TGTGCCAGCAGCGTCTCGGGACAGGGCTCCGAGCAGTACTTC. The encoded protein is CASSVSGQGSEQYF. Drawing the rest from reference TRBV9 and TRBJ2-7, the complete variable domain is DSGVTQTPKHLITATGQRVTLRCSPRSGDLSVYWYQQSLDQGLQFLIQYYNGEERAKGNILERFSAQQFPDLHSELNLSSLELGDSALYFCASSVSGQGSEQYFGPGTRLTVT.